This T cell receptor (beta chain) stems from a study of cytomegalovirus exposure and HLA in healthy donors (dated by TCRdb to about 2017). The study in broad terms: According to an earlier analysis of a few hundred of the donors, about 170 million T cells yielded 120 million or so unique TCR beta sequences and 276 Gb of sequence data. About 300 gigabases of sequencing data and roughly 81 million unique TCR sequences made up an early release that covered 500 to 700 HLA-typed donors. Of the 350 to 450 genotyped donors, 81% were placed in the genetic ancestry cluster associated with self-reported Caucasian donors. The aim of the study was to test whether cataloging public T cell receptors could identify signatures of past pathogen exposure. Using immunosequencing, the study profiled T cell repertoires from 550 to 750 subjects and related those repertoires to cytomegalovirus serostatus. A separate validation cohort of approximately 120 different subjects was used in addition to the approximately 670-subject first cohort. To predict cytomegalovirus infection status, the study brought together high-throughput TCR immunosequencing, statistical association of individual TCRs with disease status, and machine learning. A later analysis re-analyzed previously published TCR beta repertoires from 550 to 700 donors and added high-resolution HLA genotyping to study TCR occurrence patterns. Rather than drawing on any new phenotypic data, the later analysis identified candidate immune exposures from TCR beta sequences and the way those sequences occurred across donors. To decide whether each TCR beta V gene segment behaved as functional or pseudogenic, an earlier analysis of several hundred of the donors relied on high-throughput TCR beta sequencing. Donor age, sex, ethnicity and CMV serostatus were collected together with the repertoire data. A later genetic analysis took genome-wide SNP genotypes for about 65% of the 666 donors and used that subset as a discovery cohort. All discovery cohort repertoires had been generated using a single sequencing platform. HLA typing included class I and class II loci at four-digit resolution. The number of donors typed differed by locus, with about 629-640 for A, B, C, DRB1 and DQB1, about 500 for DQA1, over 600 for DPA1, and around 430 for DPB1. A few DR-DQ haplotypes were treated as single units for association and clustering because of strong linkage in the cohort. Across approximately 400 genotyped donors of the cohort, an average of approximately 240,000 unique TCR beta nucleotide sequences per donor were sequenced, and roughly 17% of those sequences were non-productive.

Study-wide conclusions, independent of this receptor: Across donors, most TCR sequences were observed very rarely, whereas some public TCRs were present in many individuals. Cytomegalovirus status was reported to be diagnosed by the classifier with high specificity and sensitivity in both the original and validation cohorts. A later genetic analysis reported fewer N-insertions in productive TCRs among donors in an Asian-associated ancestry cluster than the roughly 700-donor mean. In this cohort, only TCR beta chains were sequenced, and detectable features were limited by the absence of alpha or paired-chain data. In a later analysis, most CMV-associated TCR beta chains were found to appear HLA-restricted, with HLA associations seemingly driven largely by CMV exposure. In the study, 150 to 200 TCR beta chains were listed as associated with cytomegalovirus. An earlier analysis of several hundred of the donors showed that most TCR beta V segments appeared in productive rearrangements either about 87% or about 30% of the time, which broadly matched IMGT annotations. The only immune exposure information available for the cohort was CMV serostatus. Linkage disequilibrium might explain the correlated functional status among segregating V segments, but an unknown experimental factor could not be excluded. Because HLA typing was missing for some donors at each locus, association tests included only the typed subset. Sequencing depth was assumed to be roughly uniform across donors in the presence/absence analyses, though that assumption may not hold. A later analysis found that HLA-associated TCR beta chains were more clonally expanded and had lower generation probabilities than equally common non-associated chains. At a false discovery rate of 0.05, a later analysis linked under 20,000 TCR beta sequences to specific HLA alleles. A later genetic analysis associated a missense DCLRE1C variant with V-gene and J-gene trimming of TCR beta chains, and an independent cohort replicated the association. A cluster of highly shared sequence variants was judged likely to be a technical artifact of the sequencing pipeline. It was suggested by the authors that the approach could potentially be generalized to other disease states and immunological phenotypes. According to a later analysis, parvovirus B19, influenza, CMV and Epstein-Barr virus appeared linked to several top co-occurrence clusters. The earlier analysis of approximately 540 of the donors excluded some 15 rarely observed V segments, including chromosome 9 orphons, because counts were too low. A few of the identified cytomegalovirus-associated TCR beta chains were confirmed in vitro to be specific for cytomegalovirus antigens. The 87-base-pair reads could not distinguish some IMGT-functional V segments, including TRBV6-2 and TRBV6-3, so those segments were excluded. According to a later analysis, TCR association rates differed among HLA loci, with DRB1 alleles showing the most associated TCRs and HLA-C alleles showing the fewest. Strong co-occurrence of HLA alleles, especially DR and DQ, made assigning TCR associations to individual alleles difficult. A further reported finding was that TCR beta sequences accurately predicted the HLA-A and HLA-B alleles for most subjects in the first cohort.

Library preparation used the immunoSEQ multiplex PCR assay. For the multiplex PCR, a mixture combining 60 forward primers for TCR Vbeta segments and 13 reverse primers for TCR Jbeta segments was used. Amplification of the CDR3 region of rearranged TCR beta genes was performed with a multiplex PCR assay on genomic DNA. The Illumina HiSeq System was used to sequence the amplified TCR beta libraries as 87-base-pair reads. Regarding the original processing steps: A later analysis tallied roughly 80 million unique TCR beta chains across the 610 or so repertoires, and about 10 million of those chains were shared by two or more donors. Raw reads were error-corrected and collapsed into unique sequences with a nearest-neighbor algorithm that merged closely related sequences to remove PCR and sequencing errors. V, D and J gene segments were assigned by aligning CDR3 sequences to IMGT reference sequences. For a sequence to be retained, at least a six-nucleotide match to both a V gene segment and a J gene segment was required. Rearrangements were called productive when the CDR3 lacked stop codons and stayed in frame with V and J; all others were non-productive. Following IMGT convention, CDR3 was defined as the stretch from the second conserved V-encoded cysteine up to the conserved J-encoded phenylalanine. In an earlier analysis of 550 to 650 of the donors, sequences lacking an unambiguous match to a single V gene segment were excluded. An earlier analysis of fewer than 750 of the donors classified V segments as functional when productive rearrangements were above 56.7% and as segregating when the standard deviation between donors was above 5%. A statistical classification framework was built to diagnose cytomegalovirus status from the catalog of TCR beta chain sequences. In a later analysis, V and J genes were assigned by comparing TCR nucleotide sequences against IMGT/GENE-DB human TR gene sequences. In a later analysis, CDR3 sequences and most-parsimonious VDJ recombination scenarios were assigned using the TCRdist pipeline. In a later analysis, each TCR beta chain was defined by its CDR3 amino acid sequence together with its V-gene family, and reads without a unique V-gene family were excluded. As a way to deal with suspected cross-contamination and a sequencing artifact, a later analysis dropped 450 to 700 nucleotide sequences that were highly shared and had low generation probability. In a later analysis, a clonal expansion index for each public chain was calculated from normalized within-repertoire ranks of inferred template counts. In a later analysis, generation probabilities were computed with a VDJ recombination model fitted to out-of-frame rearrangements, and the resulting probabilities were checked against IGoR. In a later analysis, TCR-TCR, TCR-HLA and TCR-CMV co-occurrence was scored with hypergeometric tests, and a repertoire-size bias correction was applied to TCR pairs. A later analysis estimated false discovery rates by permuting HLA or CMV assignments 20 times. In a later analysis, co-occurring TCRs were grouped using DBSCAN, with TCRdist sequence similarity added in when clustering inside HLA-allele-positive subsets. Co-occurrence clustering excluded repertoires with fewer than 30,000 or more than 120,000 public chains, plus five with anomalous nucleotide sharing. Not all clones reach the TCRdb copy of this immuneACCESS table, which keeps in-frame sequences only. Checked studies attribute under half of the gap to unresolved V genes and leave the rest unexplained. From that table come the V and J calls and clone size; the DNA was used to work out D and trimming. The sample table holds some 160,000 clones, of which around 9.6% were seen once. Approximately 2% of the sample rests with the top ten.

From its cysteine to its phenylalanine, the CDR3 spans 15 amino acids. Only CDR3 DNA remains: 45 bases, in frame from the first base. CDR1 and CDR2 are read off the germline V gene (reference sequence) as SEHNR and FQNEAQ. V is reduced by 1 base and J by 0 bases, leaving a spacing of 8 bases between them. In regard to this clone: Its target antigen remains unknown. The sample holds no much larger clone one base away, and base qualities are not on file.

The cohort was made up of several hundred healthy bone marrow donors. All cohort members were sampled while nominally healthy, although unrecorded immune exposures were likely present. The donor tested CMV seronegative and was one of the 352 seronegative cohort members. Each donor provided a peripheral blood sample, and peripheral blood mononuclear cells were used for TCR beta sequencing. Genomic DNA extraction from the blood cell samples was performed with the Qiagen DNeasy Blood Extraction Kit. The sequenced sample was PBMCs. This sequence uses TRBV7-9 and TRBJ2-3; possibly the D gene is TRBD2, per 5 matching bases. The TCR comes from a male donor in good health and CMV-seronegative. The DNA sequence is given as TGTGCCAGCAGCTTAGGACTAAGGAGCACAGATACGCAGTATTTT. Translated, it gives CASSLGLRSTDTQYF.